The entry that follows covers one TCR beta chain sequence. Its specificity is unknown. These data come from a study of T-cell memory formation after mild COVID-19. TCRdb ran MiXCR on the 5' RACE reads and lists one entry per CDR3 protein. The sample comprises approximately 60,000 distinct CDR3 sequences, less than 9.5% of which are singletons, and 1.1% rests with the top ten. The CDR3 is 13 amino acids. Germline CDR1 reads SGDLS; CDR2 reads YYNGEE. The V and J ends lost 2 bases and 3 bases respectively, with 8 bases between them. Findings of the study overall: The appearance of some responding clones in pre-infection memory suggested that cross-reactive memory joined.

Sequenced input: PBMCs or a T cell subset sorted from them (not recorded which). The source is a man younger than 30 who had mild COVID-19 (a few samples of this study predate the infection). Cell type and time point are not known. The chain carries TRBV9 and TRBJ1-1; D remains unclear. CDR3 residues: CASSVMEDTEAFF. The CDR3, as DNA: TGTGCCAGCAGCGTGATGGAGGACACTGAAGCTTTCTTT.